These 26 T cell receptor beta chains were all obtained from the same sample, sequenced in a study of T cell repertoires in cytomegalovirus infection. TCRdb recomputed calls from the reads with MiXCR, one row per CDR3 protein. The table has 300,000 to 400,000 distinct CDR3 sequences, about 27% seen once. No antigens are known for them. This specimen was cultured PBMCs, taken from culture after CMV antigen stimulation. These receptors all stem from a human donor in good health (CMV status not recorded). Some clones in this sample may be carry-over from other donors' samples.

This sequence joins TRBV10-3 and TRBJ1-1; D might be TRBD1 (6 bases). Germline CDR1 reads ENHRY; CDR2 reads SYGVKD. With 8 bases removed from V and 4 bases from J, the gap between germline ends came to 17 bases. This CDR3 is built from 14 residues. The CDR3 protein is CAIGGRGGATEAFF. CDR3 nucleotides: TGTGCCATCGGGGGCCGGGGGGGGGCCACTGAAGCTTTCTTT.

This clonotype was observed many times. J is TRBJ1-2 and V is TRBV7-6; possibly TRBD1 for D (5 bases). V shed 5 bases and J shed 6 bases, with 10 bases lying between them. In germline, CDR1 is SGHVS, CDR2 FNYEAQ. This CDR3 region has 12 residues. The CDR3 loop reads CASSRWGHGYTF. As DNA, the CDR3 is TGTGCCAGCAGCCGCTGGGGACATGGCTACACCTTC.

The sample holds many counts of this clonotype. The chain has TRBV7-2 and TRBJ2-7; D is uncertain. The V gene's germline CDR1 is SGHTA and CDR2 FQGNSA. The CDR3 consists of 12 residues. The ends were cut back, 7 bases at V and 10 bases at J, with 17 bases in the middle. CDR3 nucleotide sequence: TGTGCCAGCACCCTCCCCGGCCTTGTACAGTACTTC. Translating gives CASTLPGLVQYF.

In its sample, this clonotype was seen many times. The chain recombines TRBV5-5 with TRBJ1-4, with 8 nucleotides matching TRBD1. CDR1 is SGHKS, CDR2 YYEKEE, per germline (reference sequence). With V trimmed by 0 bases and J by 3 bases, 10 bases remained unmatched. The CDR3 length is 18 residues. The CDR3 loop is CASSLEVWTGWANEKLFF. The DNA for the CDR3 is TGTGCCAGCAGCTTGGAAGTATGGACAGGGTGGGCTAATGAAAAACTGTTTTTT.

This chain joins TRBV19 and TRBJ1-1; D may be TRBD1 (5 bases). Trimming removed 6 bases from V and 0 bases from J, with 17 bases in between. This CDR3 comprises 16 residues. Germline CDR1 reads LNHDA; CDR2 reads SQIVND (reference sequence). CDR3 sequence: CASRLRTGTLNTEAFF. In nucleotides, the CDR3 is TGTGCCAGTAGGCTCAGAACCGGGACGTTGAACACTGAAGCTTTCTTT.

This clonotype turned up a few times. The CDR3 reads CASGPVGDLYGYTF. The CDR3 DNA reads TGTGCCAGCGGCCCCGTAGGGGATCTCTATGGCTACACCTTC. This chain links TRBV2 with TRBJ1-2; D possibly corresponds to TRBD1 (5 bases). V lost 8 bases and J lost 4, with 17 bases in between. In germline, CDR1 is SNHLY, CDR2 FYNNEI. The CDR3 totals 14 residues.

This clonotype was seen a few times. J is TRBJ2-7 and V is TRBV29-1; weak D call: TRBD1 (5 bases). V was shortened by 6 bases and J by 2 bases, with 8 bases between the two germline ends. CDR1 and CDR2 (germline): SQVTM, ANQGSEA. The CDR3 loop spans 11 amino acids. The CDR3 loop reads CSVTQAYEQYF. As DNA, the CDR3 is TGCAGCGTAACACAGGCCTACGAGCAGTACTTC.

This clonotype was counted ten times or more. The chain employs TRBV12-5 and TRBJ2-1, with 10 positions matching TRBD2. V shed 6 bases and J 4 bases; nucleotides not matched to a gene: 6. There are 15 residues in the CDR3. The germline V gene encodes CDR1 LGHNT and CDR2 FRNRAP. The CDR3 sequence is CASGNSGGLYNEQFF. The CDR3 region has the DNA TGTGCTAGTGGCAATAGCGGGGGGCTATACAATGAGCAGTTCTTC.

This clonotype appeared a few times. The CDR3 is CSAMEYIAGGTYSNQPQHF. CDR3 nucleotide sequence: TGCAGTGCTATGGAGTATATCGCAGGGGGGACCTATAGCAATCAGCCCCAGCATTTT. The chain links TRBV20-1 to TRBJ1-5; 7 bases are a match to TRBD1. The length of the CDR3 is 19 residues. Germline CDR1 reads DFQATT; CDR2 reads SNEGSKA (reference sequence). V shed 4 bases, J shed 0 bases, and the junction held 18 bases outside the gene matches.

The chain couples TRBV12-3 or TRBV12-4 to TRBJ2-5; a weak D match, TRBD1 (5 bases). The CDR3 spans 14 residues. Trimming cost V 4 bases and J 1 base, with 10 bases left between them. CDR3 loop: CASSSRQRQETQYF. Here the CDR3 DNA reads TGTGCCAGCAGTTCCCGACAGCGCCAAGAGACCCAGTACTTC.

This clonotype appeared many times. J is TRBJ1-1 and V is TRBV11-2, with D unresolved. The CDR3 is made up of 11 amino acids. Germline V lookup: CDR1 SGHAT, CDR2 FQNNGV. Trimming cost V 6 bases and J 4 bases, with 6 bases left between them. The CDR3 bases are TGTGCCAGCAGACTGGGCACTGAAGCTTTCTTT. Its translation is CASRLGTEAFF.

The V call is TRBV12-3 or TRBV12-4, the J call TRBJ2-7, with D possibly being TRBD1 (6 bases). Deletions cut 5 bases from V and 7 bases from J, with 15 bases between. The CDR3 loop spans 13 amino acids. The CDR3 DNA reads as TGTGCCAGCAGTCGGGACACCGGCGCAGAGCAGTACTTC. It encodes CASSRDTGAEQYF.

The sample holds many counts of this clonotype. V gene TRBV7-2 combines with J gene TRBJ1-5; TRBD1 agrees at 7 bases. CDR1 is SGHTA, CDR2 FQGNSA, per germline. The length of the CDR3 is 15 residues. The trim removed 2 bases at V and 2 bases at J, leaving 3 bases unmatched. CDR3 nucleotide sequence: TGTGCCAGCAGCTTAAGGGGGCTCGGCAATCAGCCCCAGCATTTT. Translation gives CASSLRGLGNQPQHF.

The rearrangement uses TRBV19 and TRBJ2-1, with unresolved D. With 3 bases removed from V and 0 bases from J, the gap between germline ends came to 3 bases. The CDR3 runs 13 residues. Germline values: CDR1 LNHDA, CDR2 SQIVND (reference sequence). This CDR3 is CASSITSYNEQFF. The CDR3 DNA reads as TGTGCCAGTAGTATTACCTCCTACAATGAGCAGTTCTTC.

This clonotype was seen a few times. The chain joins TRBV2 to TRBJ2-1; the D is unclear. Germline CDR1 is SNHLY and CDR2 is FYNNEI. Trimming pared 2 bases from V and 7 bases from J, leaving 18 bases between. The CDR3 spans 16 residues. CDR3 DNA: TGTGCCAGCAGTGAACAAGGTCTGGGAAACGATAATGAGCAGTTCTTC. Translation: CASSEQGLGNDNEQFF.

This chain connects TRBV20-1 to TRBJ1-1; the D gene is possibly TRBD1 (6 bases). Looked up from germline, CDR1 is DFQATT and CDR2 is SNEGSKA (reference sequence). This CDR3 contains 12 residues. V lost 6 bases and J lost 1, with 9 bases in between. The CDR3 nucleotides are TGCAGTGCATCAGGGGCGAACACTGAAGCTTTCTTT. Protein: CSASGANTEAFF.

The gene calls are TRBV10-3 and TRBJ2-3, with a weak D call TRBD1 (6 bases). Trimming took 5 bases from V and 7 from J, leaving 16 bases between them. The CDR3 contains 14 residues. In germline, CDR1 is ENHRY, CDR2 SYGVKD. CDR3 protein: CAISSGQMSHTQYF. The DNA for the CDR3 is TGTGCCATCAGTTCCGGACAGATGAGCCATACGCAGTATTTT.

This clonotype was seen just once. This chain links TRBV15 with TRBJ2-7, with 7 positions matching TRBD2. CDR1 and CDR2 (germline): LNHNV, YYDKDF (reference sequence). V lost 7 bases to trimming and J lost 3 bases; unmatched junction nucleotides: 12. This CDR3 comprises 15 residues. The CDR3 loop reads CATNMTILAHYEQYF. The CDR3 DNA follows: TGTGCCACCAACATGACAATACTAGCGCACTACGAGCAGTACTTC. Using reference TRBV15 and TRBJ2-7 for the parts outside the CDR3, the full variable domain is DAMVIQNPRYQVTQFGKPVTLSCSQTLNHNVMYWYQQKSSQAPKLLFHYYDKDFNNEADTPDNFQSRRPNTSFCFLDIRSPGLGDTAMYLCATNMTILAHYEQYFGPGTRLTVT.

At least ten counts were recorded for this clonotype. CDR3 bases: TGTGCCAGTACCCCTTTGACTAGCGGGAGGAGAACCGGGGAGCTGTTTTTT. The encoded protein is CASTPLTSGRRTGELFF. V is TRBV19 and J is TRBJ2-2; 13 bases are shared with TRBD2. J was trimmed by 5 bases and V by 7 bases; bases with no gene match: 10. The length of the CDR3 is 17 residues. Germline lookup yields CDR1 LNHDA and CDR2 SQIVND (reference sequence).

The V call is TRBV6-4, the J call TRBJ1-1; D uncertain. The CDR3 has 13 residues. With 8 bases removed from V and 1 base from J, the gap between germline ends came to 11 bases. Germline CDR1 and CDR2: MRHNA and SNTAGT. CDR3 loop: CASRRPGNTEAFF. The CDR3 nucleotides are TGTGCCAGCCGTCGTCCAGGGAACACTGAAGCTTTCTTT.

CDR3 in DNA: TGTGCCAGCTCACCATACGGTCTCCCAACCTTGAACACTGAAGCTTTCTTT. Protein product: CASSPYGLPTLNTEAFF. This chain uses TRBV18 with TRBJ1-1; D is ambiguous. V lost 2 bases and J 0 bases, leaving 16 bases between the germline ends. This CDR3 is built from 17 residues. Germline CDR1 KGHSH, CDR2 LQKENI.

V gene TRBV5-1 combines with J gene TRBJ1-6; D is undetermined. CDR3 size: 15 residues. Trimming pared 4 bases from V and 7 bases from J, leaving 15 bases between. The V gene's germline CDR1 is SGHRS and CDR2 YFSETQ. CDR3 residues: CASSMRTAMNSPLHF. The CDR3 region has the DNA TGCGCCAGCAGCATGAGAACAGCTATGAATTCACCCCTCCACTTT.

This clonotype was seen many times. The V call is TRBV7-8, the J call TRBJ2-3, with 10 bases aligning to TRBD2. V shed 5 bases, J shed 3 bases, and the junction held 14 bases outside the gene matches. In germline, CDR1 is SGHVS, CDR2 FQNEAQ. This CDR3 region has 18 residues. CDR3 DNA sequence: TGTGCCAGCAGCCCATCACAGCGGGAGGGCCCTCGAACAGATACGCAGTATTTT. It translates to CASSPSQREGPRTDTQYF.

The genes are TRBV19 and TRBJ1-3, with D hard to call. Between the trimmed V and J ends, which lost 5 bases and 0 bases, there was a span of 5 bases. The CDR3 runs 13 residues. Germline V CDR1 and CDR2: LNHDA, SQIVND (reference sequence). Here the CDR3 reads CASSRVSGNTIYF. In DNA form, the CDR3 reads TGTGCCAGTAGTCGAGTCTCTGGAAACACCATATATTTT. Complete variable domain (other parts from reference TRBV19 and TRBJ1-3): DGGITQSPKYLFRKEGQNVTLSCEQNLNHDAMYWYRQDPGQGLRLIYYSQIVNDFQKGDIAEGYSVSREKKESFPLTVTSAQKNPTAFYLCASSRVSGNTIYFGEGSWLTVV.

This clonotype has only one observation. The J gene is TRBJ2-2, the V gene TRBV14; D not resolved. The germline CDR1 and CDR2 sequences are SGHDN and FVKESK. Trimming removed 9 bases from V and 0 bases from J, with 11 bases in between. This CDR3 has 14 amino acids. The CDR3, as DNA: TGTGCCAGTCGTCGGCTAACGAACACCGGGGAGCTGTTTTTT. It specifies CASRRLTNTGELFF.

The chain employs TRBV6-2 or TRBV6-3 and TRBJ2-1; TRBD1 is a possible D gene (5 bases). Trimming took off 6 bases at V and 3 bases at J, with 18 bases between the two ends. The CDR3 totals 16 residues. Germline assignment: CDR1 MNHEY and CDR2 SVGEGT. CDR3 sequence: CASSLGWGGDYNEQFF. The CDR3 DNA reads TGTGCCAGCAGCCTGGGTTGGGGCGGTGACTACAATGAGCAGTTCTTC.